The 27 T cell receptor beta chains below come from one sample, sequenced in a study of cytomegalovirus exposure and HLA in healthy donors. Primers included in the PCR were 60 Vbeta and 13 Jbeta primers. This table comes from immunoSEQ multiplex PCR, and its TCRdb copy is limited to in-frame clones, with some not included. The sample lists roughly 130,000 clones, around 66% occurring once. The material sequenced was PBMCs. These receptors originate from a woman aged 40-49 years in good health and CMV-seropositive.

A note on this clone: A far larger clone is off by one base, so a read error is likely. The sample has other DNA sequences that encode this CDR3 too. The rearrangement joins TRBV2 to TRBJ1-4; D call uncertain. The V gene's germline CDR1 is SNHLY and CDR2 FYNNEI. The CDR3 runs 15 residues. With 3 bases removed from V and 6 bases from J, the gap between germline ends came to 14 bases. CDR3 coding DNA: TGTGCCAGCAGTGAGCCCGCCGGAGCGGATGAAAAACTGTTTTTT. This sequence encodes CASSEPAGADEKLFF. The full variable domain, in which reference TRBV2 and TRBJ1-4 provide the parts outside the CDR3, is EPEVTQTPSHQVTQMGQEVILRCVPISNHLYFYWYRQILGQKVEFLVSFYNNEISEKSEIFDDQFSVERPDGSNFTLKIRSTKLEDSAMYFCASSEPAGADEKLFFGSGTQLSVL.

The rearrangement uses TRBV2 and TRBJ1-2, with 10 bases lining up with TRBD1. This CDR3 is built from 14 residues. Trimming took 7 bases from V and 8 from J; bases not matched to a gene: 10. The germline V gene has CDR1 SNHLY and CDR2 FYNNEI. The CDR3 loop reads CASTDRGPSPGYTF. The CDR3 region has the DNA TGTGCCAGCACCGACAGGGGGCCCTCGCCGGGCTACACCTTC.

J is TRBJ1-5 and V is TRBV2; 8 bases are shared with TRBD1. The CDR3 spans 17 residues. The J segment lost 3 bases and the V segment lost 4 bases, leaving 11 bases of the junction unmatched. The germline V gene has CDR1 SNHLY and CDR2 FYNNEI. Here the CDR3 DNA reads TGTGCCAGCAGTGGTCGACCGGGACAGGATAACAATCAGCCCCAGCATTTT. Translating gives CASSGRPGQDNNQPQHF.

The chain is built from TRBV10-3 and TRBJ2-1, with TRBD2 as a possible D gene (6 bases). The germline CDR1 and CDR2 sequences are ENHRY and SYGVKD. V was pared by 6 bases and J by 4 bases, with 13 bases between. This CDR3 contains 14 residues. CDR3 in DNA: TGTGCCATCAGCGGAGGGCCGGGTTACAATGAGCAGTTCTTC. The encoded protein is CAISGGPGYNEQFF.

The chain combines TRBV2 with TRBJ2-3; 10 bases line up with TRBD1. Germline lookup yields CDR1 SNHLY and CDR2 FYNNEI. This CDR3 comprises 14 residues. V shed 8 bases, J shed 4 bases, and the junction held 6 bases outside the gene matches. CDR3 bases: TGTGCCAGCCCGGGACAGGGGTACGCAGATACGCAGTATTTT. Its translation is CASPGQGYADTQYF.

This clone occurred a few times. The CDR3 DNA is TGTGCCAGCAGTGAGAAGATGGAGAATGAGCAGTTCTTC. Its protein is CASSEKMENEQFF. The J gene is TRBJ2-1, the V gene TRBV6-1, with unresolved D. V was trimmed by 3 bases and J by 7 bases, leaving 10 bases between them. Looked up from germline, CDR1 is MNHNS and CDR2 is SASEGT. This CDR3 is built from 13 residues.

V gene TRBV5-4 combines with J gene TRBJ2-5, with 13 nucleotides matching TRBD2. The V segment lost 2 bases and the J segment 5 bases; nucleotides outside the gene matches: 6. Germline-derived CDR1 and CDR2 are SGHNT and YYREEE (reference sequence). The CDR3 runs to 16 residues. In nucleotides, the CDR3 is TGTGCCAGCAGCTTTAAACTAGCGGGGGGGCACGAGACCCAGTACTTC. This encodes CASSFKLAGGHETQYF.

The chain couples TRBV7-9 to TRBJ2-7; the match to TRBD2 covers 13 bases. V was clipped by 2 bases and J by 5 bases; unmatched bases: 3. The germline V gene encodes CDR1 SEHNR and CDR2 FQNEAQ (reference sequence). The length of the CDR3 is 15 residues. The CDR3: CASSLSGLAGNEQYF. In DNA form, the CDR3 reads TGTGCCAGCAGCTTATCGGGACTAGCGGGAAACGAGCAGTACTTC.

This chain links TRBV29-1 with TRBJ1-2; the match to TRBD1 covers 9 bases. With 7 bases clipped from V and 3 bases from J, the junction kept 9 bases outside the gene matches. The CDR3 runs to 14 residues. Per germline, CDR1 SQVTM and CDR2 ANQGSEA. Here the CDR3 DNA reads TGCAGCGGGGAGGACAGGGGAGAAGACTATGGCTACACCTTC. Translating gives CSGEDRGEDYGYTF.

The chain employs TRBV6-1 and TRBJ2-5, with D unclear. Germline V CDR1 and CDR2: MNHNS, SASEGT. CDR3 size: 13 residues. V was cut by 4 bases and J by 2 bases, with 8 bases left in between. DNA for the CDR3: TGTGCCAGCAGTGGCCAGTCGCAAGAGACCCAGTACTTC. It yields the protein CASSGQSQETQYF.

In this sample, this clone turned up a few times. The chain uses TRBV10-2 and TRBJ2-7, with D possibly being TRBD1 (6 bases). Between the trimmed V and J ends, which lost 2 bases and 4 bases, there was a span of 9 bases. Germline-derived CDR1 and CDR2 are WSHSY and SAAADI. The CDR3 runs to 13 residues. The CDR3 region has the DNA TGCGCCAGCAGTGAGACAAGGGGGTACGAGCAGTACTTC. Translation: CASSETRGYEQYF.

This chain uses TRBV30 with TRBJ2-7; 7 bases align to TRBD2. J lost 6 bases, V lost 6 bases, and 8 bases had no gene match. This CDR3 contains 12 residues. In germline, CDR1 is GTSNPN, CDR2 SVGIG (reference sequence). CDR3 sequence: CACWGGWGEQYF. The CDR3 region has the DNA TGTGCCTGTTGGGGAGGGTGGGGCGAGCAGTACTTC.

The chain combines TRBV27 with TRBJ2-2; perhaps TRBD2 as D (6 bases). The CDR3 spans 16 residues. V was cut by 8 bases and J by 1 base, with 17 bases left in between. The germline V gene has CDR1 MNHEY and CDR2 SMNVEV (reference sequence). CDR3 residues: CASVDSWRGNTGELFF. CDR3 nucleotide sequence: TGTGCCAGCGTGGATTCGTGGAGGGGGAACACCGGGGAGCTGTTTTTT.

J is TRBJ2-5 and V is TRBV7-3, with 9 bases identical to TRBD1. The CDR3 contains 16 residues. Germline V lookup: CDR1 SGHTA, CDR2 FQGTGA. The V and J ends lost 5 bases and 5 bases, in that order; junction bases with no gene match: 12. The CDR3 DNA follows: TGTGCCAGCAGCCCGAATACAGGGGGCGCAGGGGAGACCCAGTACTTC. Protein product: CASSPNTGGAGETQYF.

The table lists this clone with a count of one. The chain recombines TRBV5-8 with TRBJ2-1; 11 bases fit TRBD2. V gave up 0 bases and J gave up 0 bases; unmatched junction bases: 2. This CDR3 comprises 17 residues. Germline CDR1 reads SGHTS; CDR2 reads YDEGEE. This CDR3 reads CASSLATSGGSYNEQFF. The CDR3 DNA reads as TGTGCCAGCAGCTTGGCCACTAGCGGGGGCTCCTACAATGAGCAGTTCTTC.

The chain is built from TRBV4-2 and TRBJ2-2; the match to TRBD2 covers 7 bases. V lost 2 bases and J lost 3; bases outside the gene matches: 6. The CDR3 is 16 amino acids. Germline CDR1 is LGHNA and CDR2 is YNFKEQ. The CDR3 protein is CASSQPAAGHTGELFF. The CDR3 DNA reads TGTGCCAGCAGCCAACCCGCAGCGGGGCACACCGGGGAGCTGTTTTTT.

This chain uses TRBV11-2 with TRBJ1-2, with D tentatively TRBD1 (6 bases). This CDR3 contains 13 residues. Germline-derived CDR1 and CDR2 are SGHAT and FQNNGV. Trimming stripped 9 bases from V and 6 bases from J, with 17 bases between. The CDR3 DNA follows: TGTGCCAGTCGAGGGCAGGGGATGGATGGCTACACCTTC. Amino acids: CASRGQGMDGYTF.

The genes are TRBV9 and TRBJ1-1, with 7 nucleotides matching TRBD1. CDR3 length: 14 amino acids. Germline CDR1 reads SGDLS; CDR2 reads YYNGEE. Trimming at V came to 4 bases and at J to 2 bases, leaving 5 bases not matched to a gene. The CDR3 sequence: CASSWTGDNTEAFF. DNA for the CDR3: TGTGCCAGCAGCTGGACAGGAGACAACACTGAAGCTTTCTTT. The full variable domain, in which reference TRBV9 and TRBJ1-1 provide the parts outside the CDR3, is DSGVTQTPKHLITATGQRVTLRCSPRSGDLSVYWYQQSLDQGLQFLIQYYNGEERAKGNILERFSAQQFPDLHSELNLSSLELGDSALYFCASSWTGDNTEAFFGQGTRLTVV.

The rearrangement joins TRBV5-1 to TRBJ2-5; 11 positions agree with TRBD2. The CDR3 runs 14 residues. V gave up 5 bases and J gave up 4 bases; unmatched junction bases: 4. The germline V gene encodes CDR1 SGHRS and CDR2 YFSETQ. CDR3 coding DNA: TGCGCCAGCAGGGTGACTAGCGGGGCAGAGACCCAGTACTTC. Translating gives CASRVTSGAETQYF.

The V call is TRBV9, the J call TRBJ2-3; no clear D gene. Germline loops: CDR1 SGDLS, CDR2 YYNGEE. The length of the CDR3 is 14 residues. Trimming took 0 bases from V and 0 from J, leaving 5 bases between them. The CDR3 coding sequence is TGTGCCAGCAGCGTAGTAGCTAGCACAGATACGCAGTATTTT. It yields the protein CASSVVASTDTQYF.

V and J are TRBV12-5 and TRBJ2-2; perhaps TRBD1 as D (6 bases). Germline-derived CDR1 and CDR2 are LGHNT and FRNRAP. CDR3 length: 17 residues. Trimming removed 4 bases from V and 3 bases from J, with 18 bases in between. The DNA of the CDR3 is TGTGCTAGTGGTTCCGATCGTCGAGGGGGAGACACCGGGGAGCTGTTTTTT. It translates to CASGSDRRGGDTGELFF.

The V and J genes are TRBV7-6 and TRBJ2-2, with 13 bases identical to TRBD2. V dropped 4 bases and J dropped 6; count of bases not matched to a gene: 8. The CDR3 runs to 17 residues. CDR1 is SGHVS and CDR2 is FNYEAQ in the germline V gene. CDR3 loop: CASSSPGLAGNPGELFF. CDR3 nucleotides: TGTGCCAGCAGCTCTCCGGGACTAGCGGGAAATCCCGGGGAGCTGTTTTTT.

The J gene is TRBJ2-7, the V gene TRBV7-6; TRBD2 matches 8 bases. The CDR3 runs 17 residues. The ends lost 5 bases at V and 1 base at J; junction bases unmatched: 13. CDR1 SGHVS and CDR2 FNYEAQ come from the germline V gene. CDR3 coding DNA: TGTGCCAGCAGCCCGGGGCTGGGGAGCGGGAGATCCTACGAGCAGTACTTC. Amino acids: CASSPGLGSGRSYEQYF.

In DNA form, the CDR3 reads TGTGCCAGCACCTTCGCCGCGGGGGGGGCAGATACGCAGTATTTT. Translated: CASTFAAGGADTQYF. V gene TRBV6-6 combines with J gene TRBJ2-3; 9 nucleotides match TRBD2. The CDR3 totals 15 residues. CDR1 MNHNY and CDR2 SVGAGI come from the germline V gene (reference sequence). V trimming: 7 bases; J trimming: 4 bases; junction bases outside the gene matches: 9.

This sequence joins TRBV5-1 and TRBJ2-2, with 8 nucleotides matching TRBD2. Germline V lookup: CDR1 SGHRS, CDR2 YFSETQ. The CDR3 sequence is 14 residues long. The junction had 8 bases not matched to a gene; V was cut back by 7 bases and J by 6 bases. The CDR3 nucleotides are TGCGCCAGCCGCCCTGCGGGGGGCCCCGGGGAGCTGTTTTTT. Amino acids: CASRPAGGPGELFF.

V gene TRBV10-3 combines with J gene TRBJ1-4, with D possibly matching TRBD1 (5 bases). This CDR3 has 13 amino acids. V lost 3 bases and J 6 bases, leaving 8 bases between the germline ends. From germline, CDR1 is ENHRY and CDR2 SYGVKD. CDR3 DNA sequence: TGTGCCATCAGTGACAGGGCCCATGAAAAACTGTTTTTT. This sequence encodes CAISDRAHEKLFF.

There are a few counts of this clone. The J gene is TRBJ2-1, the V gene TRBV4-1, with 9 nucleotides matching TRBD1. Trimming cost V 0 bases and J 5 bases; bases outside gene matches: 5. The CDR3 is 16 residues long. Germline V lookup: CDR1 MGHRA, CDR2 YSYEKL. The CDR3 here is CASSQETGGFDNEQFF. As DNA, the CDR3 is TGCGCCAGCAGCCAAGAGACAGGGGGTTTCGACAATGAGCAGTTCTTC.